The clone carrying this TCR beta chain occurred a few times. Antigen: not known. MiXCR was run by TCRdb on the 5' RACE reads, yielding one entry per CDR3 protein. The sample shows 150,000 or so distinct CDR3 sequences, around 9.7% of them seen only once. V shed 1 base and J shed 3 bases, with 13 bases lying between them. The CDR3 extends over 15 amino acids. Germline values: CDR1 SGHVT, CDR2 SQSDAQ. The sample originates from a study of T cells after yellow fever vaccination. In the study overall: Fractions of limited cellularity were prepared by means of SMART-Seq v4 Ultra Low Input.

Study results and limitations: Weaker overall, the secondary response nonetheless peaked faster (day 5 versus 15).

The source of this sequence is a man aged 18-30 years who received the YFV17D yellow fever vaccine. The sample here was CD8+ T cells sorted from PBMCs, taken 45 days after the yellow fever booster vaccination. The chain combines TRBV7-4 with TRBJ2-7; D tentatively reads TRBD1 or TRBD2 (5 bases each). In DNA form, the CDR3 reads TGTGCCAGCAGCTTAGGGGGGACCGGACACTACGAGCAGTACGTC. Translated: CASSLGGTGHYEQYV.